This section outlines one TCR beta chain sequence together with its context. The antigen is not known. Using immunoSEQ multiplex PCR, the repertoire was profiled, and TCRdb retains in-frame clones only, with some absent. The sample holds 58,000 or so clones, more than 75% seen once. These data belong to a study of a mutant IDH1 vaccine in newly diagnosed glioma. At the level of the study: Eight vaccine injections were given to patients in weeks 1, 3, 5, 7, 11, 15, 19 and 23. Patients were pretreated with radiotherapy, temozolomide, or both, mostly both. Study-level results: Pseudoprogression showed no apparent link to changes in top peripheral T cell clonotypes.

The length of the CDR3 is 14 residues. Germline-derived CDR1 and CDR2 are SGHNT and YYREEE (reference sequence). V was clipped by 4 bases and J by 3 bases; unmatched bases: 3. Described time point: week 23, last vaccination. Vaccinated patients received 300 ug of mutant IDH1 20-mer peptide per dose, with topical imiquimod. Donors harbored newly found WHO grade 3 or 4 IDH1-mutant, ATRX-lost astrocytomas. The chain joins TRBV5-4 to TRBJ2-5; 10 bases map to TRBD1. Sequences were derived from PBMCs, sampled from a glioma patient whose treatment included an IDH1 peptide vaccine. This receptor was obtained from a man aged 40-55 years with glioma. The CDR3 bases are TGTGCCAGCAGCCGACAGGGGGCGGAAGAGACCCAGTACTTC. Protein: CASSRQGAEETQYF.